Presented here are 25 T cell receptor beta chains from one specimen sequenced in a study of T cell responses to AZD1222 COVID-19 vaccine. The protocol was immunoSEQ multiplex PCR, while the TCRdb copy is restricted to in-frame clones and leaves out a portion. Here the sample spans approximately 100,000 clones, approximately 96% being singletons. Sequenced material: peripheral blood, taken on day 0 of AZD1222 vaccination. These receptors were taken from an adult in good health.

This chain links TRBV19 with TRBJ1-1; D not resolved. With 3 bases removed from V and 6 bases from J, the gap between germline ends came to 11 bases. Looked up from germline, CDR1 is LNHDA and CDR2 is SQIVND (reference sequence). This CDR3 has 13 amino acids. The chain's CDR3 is CASSMIEGAEAFF. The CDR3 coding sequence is TGTGCCAGTAGTATGATTGAGGGCGCTGAAGCTTTCTTT.

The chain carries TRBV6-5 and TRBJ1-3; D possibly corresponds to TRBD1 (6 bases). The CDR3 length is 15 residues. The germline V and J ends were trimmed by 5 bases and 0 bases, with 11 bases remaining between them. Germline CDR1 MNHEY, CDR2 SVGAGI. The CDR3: CASSRQAYSGNTIYF. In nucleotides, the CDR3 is TGTGCCAGCAGTAGACAGGCTTACTCTGGAAACACCATATATTTT.

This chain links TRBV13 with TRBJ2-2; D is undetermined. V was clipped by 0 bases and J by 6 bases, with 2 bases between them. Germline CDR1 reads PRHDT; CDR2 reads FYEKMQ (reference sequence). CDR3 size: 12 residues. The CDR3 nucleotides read TGTGCCAGCAGCTTAGGGGCCGGGGAGCTGTTTTTT. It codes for CASSLGAGELFF.

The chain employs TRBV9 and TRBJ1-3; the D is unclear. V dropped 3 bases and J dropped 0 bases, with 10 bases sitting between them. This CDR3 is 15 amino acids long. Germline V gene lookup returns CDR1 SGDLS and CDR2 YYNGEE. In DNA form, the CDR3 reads TGTGCCAGCAGCGGGGGTCTGAACTCTGGAAACACCATATATTTT. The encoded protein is CASSGGLNSGNTIYF. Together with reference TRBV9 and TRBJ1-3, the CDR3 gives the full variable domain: DSGVTQTPKHLITATGQRVTLRCSPRSGDLSVYWYQQSLDQGLQFLIQYYNGEERAKGNILERFSAQQFPDLHSELNLSSLELGDSALYFCASSGGLNSGNTIYFGEGSWLTVV.

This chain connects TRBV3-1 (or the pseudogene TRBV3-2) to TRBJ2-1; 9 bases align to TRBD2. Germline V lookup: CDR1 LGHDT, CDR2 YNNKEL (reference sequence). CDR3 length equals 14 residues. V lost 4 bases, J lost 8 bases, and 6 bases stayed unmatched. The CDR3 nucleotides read TGTGCCAGCAGCCTGGGACTAGCTACCCATGAGCAGTTCTTC. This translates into CASSLGLATHEQFF.

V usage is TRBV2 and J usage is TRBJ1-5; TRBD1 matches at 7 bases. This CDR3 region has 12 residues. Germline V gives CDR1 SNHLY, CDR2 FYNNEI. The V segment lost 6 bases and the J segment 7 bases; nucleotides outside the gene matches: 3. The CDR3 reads CASSRGDQPQHF. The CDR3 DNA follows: TGTGCCAGCAGCAGGGGGGACCAGCCCCAGCATTTT.

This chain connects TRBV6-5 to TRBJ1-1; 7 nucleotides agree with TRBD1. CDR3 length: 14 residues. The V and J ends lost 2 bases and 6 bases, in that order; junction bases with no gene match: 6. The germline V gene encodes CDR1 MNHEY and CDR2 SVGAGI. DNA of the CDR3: TGTGCCAGCAGTTACCAGGGGGAGAGGGCTGAAGCTTTCTTT. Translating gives CASSYQGERAEAFF.

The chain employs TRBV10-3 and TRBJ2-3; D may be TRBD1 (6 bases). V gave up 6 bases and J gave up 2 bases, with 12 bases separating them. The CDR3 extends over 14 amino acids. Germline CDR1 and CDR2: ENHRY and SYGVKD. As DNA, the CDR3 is TGTGCCATCAGGAACAGGGACCCCACAGATACGCAGTATTTT. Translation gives CAIRNRDPTDTQYF.

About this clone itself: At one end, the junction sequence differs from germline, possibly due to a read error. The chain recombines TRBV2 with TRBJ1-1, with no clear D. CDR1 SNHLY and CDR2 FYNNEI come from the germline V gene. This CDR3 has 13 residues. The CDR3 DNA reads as TGTGCCAGCAGAGAAGCGGACCGGACTGAAGCTTTCTTT. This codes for CASREADRTEAFF. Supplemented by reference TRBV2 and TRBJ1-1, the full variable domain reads EPEVTQTPSHQVTQMGQEVILRCVPISNHLYFYWYRQILGQKVEFLVSFYNNEISEKSEIFDDQFSVERPDGSNFTLKIRSTKLEDSAMYFCASREADRTEAFFGQGTRLTVV.

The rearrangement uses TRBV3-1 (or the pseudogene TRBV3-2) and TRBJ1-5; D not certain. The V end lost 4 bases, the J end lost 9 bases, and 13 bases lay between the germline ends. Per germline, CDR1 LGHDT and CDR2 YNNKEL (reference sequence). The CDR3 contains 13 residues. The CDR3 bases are TGTGCCAGCAGCCCCTCAATGGAGGGGCCCCAGCATTTT. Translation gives CASSPSMEGPQHF.

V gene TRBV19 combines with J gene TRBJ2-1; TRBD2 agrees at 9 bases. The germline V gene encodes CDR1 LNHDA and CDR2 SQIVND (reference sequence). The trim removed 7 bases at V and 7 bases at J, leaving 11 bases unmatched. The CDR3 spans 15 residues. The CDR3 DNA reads TGTGCCAGTACCCTAATAGCGGGAGTGGGGAATGAGCAGTTCTTC. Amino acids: CASTLIAGVGNEQFF.

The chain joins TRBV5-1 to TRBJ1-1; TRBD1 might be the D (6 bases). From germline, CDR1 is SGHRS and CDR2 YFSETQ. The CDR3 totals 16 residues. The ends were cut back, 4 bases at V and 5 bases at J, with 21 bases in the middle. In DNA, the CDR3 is TGCGCCAGCAGCGGCCTTCATACAGGGTTCGGAACTGAAGCTTTCTTT. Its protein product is CASSGLHTGFGTEAFF.

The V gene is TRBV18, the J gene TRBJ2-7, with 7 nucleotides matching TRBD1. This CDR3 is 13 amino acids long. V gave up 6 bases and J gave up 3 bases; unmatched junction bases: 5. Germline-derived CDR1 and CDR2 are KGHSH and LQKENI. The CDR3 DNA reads TGTGCCAGCTCTCAGGACAGGAACTACGAGCAGTACTTC. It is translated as CASSQDRNYEQYF.

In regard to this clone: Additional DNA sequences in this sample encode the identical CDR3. For the CDR3, the DNA is TGTGCCAGCAGCTCCTCCTACGAGCAGTACTTC. Translating it yields CASSSSYEQYF. The chain combines TRBV27 with TRBJ2-7; no clear D. This CDR3 is built from 11 residues. Germline CDR1 is MNHEY and CDR2 is SMNVEV (reference sequence). V lost 6 bases, J lost 0 bases, and 3 bases lay in between.

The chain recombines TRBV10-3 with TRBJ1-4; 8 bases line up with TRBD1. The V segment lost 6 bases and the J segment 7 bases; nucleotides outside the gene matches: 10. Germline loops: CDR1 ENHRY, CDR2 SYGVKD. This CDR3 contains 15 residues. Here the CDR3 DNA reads TGTGCCATCAGGGCGCAAGGACAGGGTGGTGAAAAACTGTTTTTT. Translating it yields CAIRAQGQGGEKLFF.

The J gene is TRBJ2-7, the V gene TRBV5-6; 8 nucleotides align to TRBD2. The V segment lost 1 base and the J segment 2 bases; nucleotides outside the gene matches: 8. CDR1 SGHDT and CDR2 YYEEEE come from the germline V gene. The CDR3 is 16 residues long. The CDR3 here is CASSLLSGGSPYEQYF. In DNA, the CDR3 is TGTGCCAGCAGCTTGTTGTCGGGGGGGTCCCCCTACGAGCAGTACTTC. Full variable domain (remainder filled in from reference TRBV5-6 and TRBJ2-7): DAGVTQSPTHLIKTRGQQVTLRCSPKSGHDTVSWYQQALGQGPQFIFQYYEEEERQRGNFPDRFSGHQFPNYSSELNVNALLLGDSALYLCASSLLSGGSPYEQYFGPGTRLTVT.

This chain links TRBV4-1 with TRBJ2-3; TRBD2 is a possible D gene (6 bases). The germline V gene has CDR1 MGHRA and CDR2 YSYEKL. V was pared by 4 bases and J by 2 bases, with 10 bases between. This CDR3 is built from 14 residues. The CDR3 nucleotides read TGCGCCAGCAGCCGGGGACTCGACACAGATACGCAGTATTTT. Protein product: CASSRGLDTDTQYF.

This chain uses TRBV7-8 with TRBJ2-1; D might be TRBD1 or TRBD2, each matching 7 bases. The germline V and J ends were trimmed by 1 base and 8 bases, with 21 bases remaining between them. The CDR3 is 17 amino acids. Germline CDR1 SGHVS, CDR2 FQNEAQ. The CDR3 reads CASSLVLGRQGGDEQFF. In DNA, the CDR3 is TGTGCCAGCAGCTTAGTTCTAGGGAGACAGGGAGGGGATGAGCAGTTCTTC.

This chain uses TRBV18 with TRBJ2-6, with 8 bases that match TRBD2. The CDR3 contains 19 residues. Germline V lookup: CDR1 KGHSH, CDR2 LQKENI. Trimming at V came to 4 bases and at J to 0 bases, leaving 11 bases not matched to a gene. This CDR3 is CASSQLSGESTSGANVLTF. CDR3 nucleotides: TGTGCCAGCTCACAACTTAGCGGGGAATCTACCTCTGGGGCCAACGTCCTGACTTTC.

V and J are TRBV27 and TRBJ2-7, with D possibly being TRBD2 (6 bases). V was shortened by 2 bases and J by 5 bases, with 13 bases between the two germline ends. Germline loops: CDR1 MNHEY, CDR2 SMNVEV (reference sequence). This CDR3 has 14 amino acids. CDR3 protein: CASSLTAGFHEQYF. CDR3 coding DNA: TGTGCCAGCAGTTTAACTGCGGGGTTCCACGAGCAGTACTTC.

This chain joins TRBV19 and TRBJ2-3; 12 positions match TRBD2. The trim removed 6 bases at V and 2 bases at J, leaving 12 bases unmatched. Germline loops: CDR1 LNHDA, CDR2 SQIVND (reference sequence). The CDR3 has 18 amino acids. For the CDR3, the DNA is TGTGCCAGTAGACCCCCTAGCGGGAGGGGACAGGACACAGATACGCAGTATTTT. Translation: CASRPPSGRGQDTDTQYF. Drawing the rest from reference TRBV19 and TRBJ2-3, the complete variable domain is DGGITQSPKYLFRKEGQNVTLSCEQNLNHDAMYWYRQDPGQGLRLIYYSQIVNDFQKGDIAEGYSVSREKKESFPLTVTSAQKNPTAFYLCASRPPSGRGQDTDTQYFGPGTRLTVL.

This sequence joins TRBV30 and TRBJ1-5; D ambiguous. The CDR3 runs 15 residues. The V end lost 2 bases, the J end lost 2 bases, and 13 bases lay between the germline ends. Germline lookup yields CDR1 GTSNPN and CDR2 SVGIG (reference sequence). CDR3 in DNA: TGTGCCTGGAGTTGGCAGCAAGTTCGCAATCAGCCCCAGCATTTT. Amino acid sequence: CAWSWQQVRNQPQHF.

This chain's CDR3 is CASRLTGKRGDTIYF. CDR3 nucleotides: TGTGCCAGCAGGCTAACAGGGAAAAGGGGGGACACCATATATTTT. The chain combines TRBV6-5 with TRBJ1-3; D is possibly TRBD1 (6 bases). Germline values: CDR1 MNHEY, CDR2 SVGAGI. This CDR3 has 15 amino acids. Trimming removed 6 bases from V and 8 bases from J, with 20 bases in between.

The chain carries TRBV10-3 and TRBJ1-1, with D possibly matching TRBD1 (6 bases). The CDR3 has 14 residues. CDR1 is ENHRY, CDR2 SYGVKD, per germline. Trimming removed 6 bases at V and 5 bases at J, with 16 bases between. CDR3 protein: CAISVTGTGTEAFF. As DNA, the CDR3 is TGTGCCATCAGCGTAACAGGGACGGGGACTGAAGCTTTCTTT.

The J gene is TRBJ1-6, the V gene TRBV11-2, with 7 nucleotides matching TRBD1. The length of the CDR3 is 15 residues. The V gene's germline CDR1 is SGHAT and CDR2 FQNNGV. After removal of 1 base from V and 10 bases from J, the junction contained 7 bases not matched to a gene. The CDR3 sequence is CASSLAPGGSSPLHF. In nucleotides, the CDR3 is TGTGCCAGCAGCTTAGCCCCAGGGGGGAGCTCACCCCTCCACTTT.